The rows below give T cell receptor beta chains drawn from one sample of a study of human T cells and chemical hapten exposure. Via MiXCR, TCRdb re-called the RACE reads, giving one row per CDR3 protein. The repertoire holds about 380,000 distinct CDR3 sequences, with around 5% as singletons. The material was whole blood, obtained in connection with sensitization to the hapten diphenylcyclopropenone (DPC). The receptors come from a woman between 50 and 59 years old with alopecia areata. Some clones in this sample may be carry-over from other donors' samples. Both conserved end residues are trimmed from each CDR3. The D gene is left open where the match is weak.

v_gene	d_gene	CDR3aa
TRBV2	TRBD2	ASRASGGEVSEQF
TRBV20-1	.	SARALEYEQF
TRBV6-5	.	ASSYSESTDTNEKLF
TRBV30	TRBD1	AWRDGTGIHEQY
TRBV20-1	.	SAPIGAGQETQY
TRBV28	.	ASGRDTQY
TRBV28	TRBD2	ASSPLGSGRGDTDTQY
TRBV4-3	.	ASSQDARGAYNEQF
TRBV6-5	TRBD1	ASSYSTGALWY
TRBV10-3	.	AIRGTGYEQY
TRBV20-1	.	SARDLKGNQPQH
TRBV19	.	ASSEPFTDTQY
TRBV12-3/TRBV12-4	TRBD2	ASSFGKRESTDTQY